The entry that follows covers one T cell receptor beta chain sequence. There are many counts of this clonotype. Its antigen is unknown. No base quality values were provided; no much bigger clone lies one nucleotide off. The sample originates from a study of early T cells in non-severe SARS-CoV-2 infection (dated by TCRdb to the early 2020s). About the study as a whole: TCR sequencing used bulk RNA from unsorted whole blood, so alpha and beta chains could not be paired.

The germline V gene encodes CDR1 LNHNV and CDR2 YYDKDF (reference sequence). The CDR3 has 16 amino acids, counting the end cysteine and phenylalanine. Only CDR3 DNA is held: 48 bases, read in frame from base 1. The V and J ends are trimmed by 2 bases and 0 bases, leaving 11 bases between them. Libraries came from 5' RACE. The sample was run on a NextSeq 500. In the TCR library protocol, unique molecular identifiers were attached to individual cDNA molecules to correct for PCR bias and sequencing error. TCR alpha and beta chains were both sequenced, and the abundances of alpha and beta sequences in each sample were closely correlated with each other. In the source study's methods: Decombinator V4 was used to annotate the V gene, J gene and CDR3 of the TCR sequences. Expanded TCRs were defined as changing significantly between any two time points under a Poisson model with p below 0.0001. TCR abundances were normalised to the total number of TCRs sequenced per sample and expressed as counts per million. MAIT TCRs were defined by TRAV1-2 paired with TRAJ12, TRAJ20 or TRAJ33, and iNKT TCRs by TRAV10 paired with TRAJ18. VDJdb, accessed 1 November 2021, was searched for CMV, EBV and SARS-CoV-2 annotated TCRs, excluding TCRs annotated for multiple antigens. TCRdb applied fastp at Q25 and MiXCR to the public reads, then kept only in-frame beta chains. All rows with the same CDR3 protein become a single entry with the most common DNA and genes. TCRdb's processing, not the authors', yielded these V and J calls. Counted in this sample were around 49,000 distinct CDR3 sequences; less than 4.5% of them appeared once. Under 6.5% of the sample belongs to the ten largest clones.

Set within a cohort of healthcare workers in London, UK, this nested case-control study involved weekly PCR testing of nasopharyngeal swabs along with blood sampling. Healthcare workers were recruited during the week of the UK lockdown, between 23 and 31 March 2020, and followed weekly for up to roughly 16 weeks. General conclusions and limits of the study: VDJdb matching was skewed toward anti-spike CD8 responses and likely underestimated virus-specific expansions, missing private and CD4 specificities.

The receptor comes from an adult who was a healthcare worker with PCR-confirmed SARS-CoV-2 infection or an uninfected control (not recorded which). This chain joins TRBV15 to TRBJ2-1, with TRBD2 perhaps the D gene, on 6 matching bases. Sequencing was performed on whole blood. The CDR3 region has the sequence CATSRRRVSSYNEQFF. The nucleotide sequence is TGTGCCACCAGCAGACGGAGGGTAAGCTCCTACAATGAGCAGTTCTTC.